Below are 3 T cell receptor beta chains sequenced from a single sample in a study of cytomegalovirus exposure and HLA in healthy donors. With 60 Vbeta and 13 Jbeta primers, the PCR was carried out. Assay: immunoSEQ multiplex PCR; the TCRdb copy retains only in-frame clones and omits some. Counted here are some 80,000 clones, 10% occurring once; the ten biggest clones make up around 25%. Sequencing input: PBMCs. The receptors come from a man aged 60 to 69 in good health and CMV-seropositive.

A few counts support this clone. This rearrangement joins TRBV7-6 to TRBJ2-7; 7 bases align to TRBD2. J gave up 4 bases and V 0 bases, and 0 bases lay outside the gene matches. This CDR3 is 13 amino acids long. Per the germline V gene, CDR1 is SGHVS and CDR2 is FNYEAQ. The CDR3 DNA reads as TGTGCCAGCAGCTTAGCGGGAGGGTACGAGCAGTACTTC. Encoded protein: CASSLAGGYEQYF.

This clone was detected only a few times. The J gene is TRBJ2-2, the V gene TRBV7-2, with 7 bases that match TRBD2. The ends lost 1 base at V and 9 bases at J; junction bases unmatched: 11. Germline CDR1 is SGHTA and CDR2 is FQGNSA. This CDR3 has 16 residues. CDR3 region: CASSLVSGAGDRELFF. CDR3 bases: TGTGCCAGCAGCTTAGTGTCTGGGGCGGGGGACCGGGAGCTGTTTTTT.

This sequence joins TRBV27 and TRBJ1-5, with 7 bases fitting TRBD1. Germline CDR1 reads MNHEY; CDR2 reads SMNVEV (reference sequence). The CDR3 consists of 14 residues. The J segment lost 4 bases and the V segment lost 5 bases, leaving 5 bases of the junction unmatched. The CDR3 spells CASSARQGNQPQHF. The CDR3 coding sequence is TGTGCCAGCAGTGCCCGACAGGGTAATCAGCCCCAGCATTTT.